This entry lists 24 T cell receptor beta chains sequenced from one sample in a study of CD8 T cells in Susac syndrome. Random hexamers were used to reverse transcribe the RNA input (about 0.45 to 1 ug). TCRdb reprocessed the immunoSEQ multiplex PCR reads via MiXCR and lists one record per CDR3 protein. The sample includes about 83,000 distinct CDR3 sequences, 90% to 97% seen only once; the top ten take roughly 0.44%. Sequencing used CD8+ T cells from PBMCs. Receptors originate from a human donor with Susac syndrome.

The chain carries TRBV6-1 and TRBJ2-7, with 7 bases that match TRBD1. CDR3 size: 14 residues. V shed 2 bases and J 3 bases; nucleotides not matched to a gene: 4. Germline lookup yields CDR1 MNHNS and CDR2 SASEGT. In DNA, the CDR3 is TGTGCCAGCAGTGAATTGGGGACAGTCTACGAGCAGTACGTC. It specifies CASSELGTVYEQYV.

V usage is TRBV11-2 and J usage is TRBJ1-1; D is perhaps TRBD1 (5 bases). The V and J ends lost 3 bases and 1 base respectively, with 9 bases between them. The germline V gene encodes CDR1 SGHAT and CDR2 FQNNGV. The CDR3 consists of 14 residues. The CDR3 loop reads CASSLRTWNTEAFF. In nucleotides, the CDR3 is TGTGCCAGCAGCTTGAGGACATGGAACACTGAAGCTTTCTTT.

The chain employs TRBV6-5 and TRBJ2-1; 7 positions agree with TRBD2. CDR1 and CDR2 (germline): MNHEY, SVGAGI. Trimming removed 8 bases from V and 8 bases from J; junction bases left unmatched: 15. This CDR3 spans 15 amino acids. The DNA of the CDR3 is TGTGCCAGCCGCCCCGGGCTAGCGGCGTACGATGAGCAGTTCTTC. Amino acid sequence: CASRPGLAAYDEQFF.

The rearrangement uses TRBV10-3 and TRBJ1-2; 7 nucleotides align to TRBD1. J lost 2 bases, V lost 6 bases, and 12 bases had no gene match. Germline V gives CDR1 ENHRY, CDR2 SYGVKD. The CDR3 totals 16 residues. CDR3 coding DNA: TGTGCCATCAGATCTGACAGGGCCGGGGAAAACTATGGCTACACCTTC. Residues: CAIRSDRAGENYGYTF.

This sequence joins TRBV20-1 and TRBJ2-5; 10 positions match TRBD2. The J segment lost 5 bases and the V segment lost 3 bases, leaving 18 bases of the junction unmatched. The CDR3 contains 18 residues. Germline V CDR1 and CDR2: DFQATT, SNEGSKA (reference sequence). CDR3 residues: CSARKSGGAERLYETQYF. The CDR3 coding sequence is TGCAGTGCTAGGAAGAGCGGGGGGGCTGAAAGGTTGTACGAGACCCAGTACTTC.

The J gene is TRBJ2-3, the V gene TRBV7-9; D may be TRBD1 or TRBD2 (6 bases each). The CDR3 covers 17 residues. Germline-derived CDR1 and CDR2 are SEHNR and FQNEAQ (reference sequence). Deletions cut 5 bases from V and 0 bases from J, with 18 bases between. The CDR3 loop is CASSPPWGAPSTDTQYF. The CDR3 nucleotides are TGTGCCAGCAGCCCCCCCTGGGGGGCGCCGAGCACAGATACGCAGTATTTT.

The rearrangement links TRBV15 to TRBJ1-5; D is uncertain. Germline V gene lookup returns CDR1 LNHNV and CDR2 YYDKDF (reference sequence). The V and J ends lost 3 bases and 9 bases respectively, with 18 bases between them. This CDR3 has 15 residues. The CDR3 nucleotides are TGTGCCACCAGCAGTCCGACGGTCTTCGAATGGCCCCAGCATTTT. Protein: CATSSPTVFEWPQHF.

This clonotype was picked up one time. The chain uses TRBV27 and TRBJ1-1; D remains unclear. The V gene lost 2 bases and the J gene lost 3 bases, with 7 bases spanning the gap. The V gene's germline CDR1 is MNHEY and CDR2 SMNVEV (reference sequence). This CDR3 is 13 amino acids long. CDR3 residues: CASSLRRYTEAFF. The CDR3 DNA is TGTGCCAGCAGTTTACGGCGGTACACTGAAGCTTTCTTT.

V and J are TRBV7-9 and TRBJ1-5; D unresolved. V shed 3 bases and J shed 2 bases, with 8 bases lying between them. CDR3 length: 14 residues. The germline gives CDR1 SEHNR, CDR2 FQNEAQ (reference sequence). CDR3: CASSFGVGNQPQHF. Here the CDR3 DNA reads TGTGCCAGCAGCTTTGGTGTAGGCAATCAGCCCCAGCATTTT.

CDR3 DNA sequence: TGCAGCGTTGAAGAACCCTCGCTTAGTTACAATGAGCAGTTCTTC. Translation: CSVEEPSLSYNEQFF. The chain couples TRBV29-1 to TRBJ2-1; no clear D gene. V was shortened by 0 bases and J by 4 bases, with 13 bases between the two germline ends. The CDR3 has 15 amino acids. Germline V gene sequence: CDR1 SQVTM, CDR2 ANQGSEA.

The V gene is TRBV6-5, the J gene TRBJ1-2, with 9 positions matching TRBD1. The CDR3 has 16 amino acids. V dropped 2 bases and J dropped 2; count of bases not matched to a gene: 6. CDR1 MNHEY and CDR2 SVGAGI come from the germline V gene. The CDR3 loop is CASSYQGQGPNYGYTF. The DNA of the CDR3 is TGTGCCAGCAGTTACCAAGGACAGGGGCCCAACTATGGCTACACCTTC.

This clonotype has only one observation. The chain carries TRBV5-6 and TRBJ2-1, with D maybe TRBD2 (6 bases). The CDR3 length is 13 residues. V gave up 1 base and J gave up 7 bases, with 9 bases separating them. The germline V gene encodes CDR1 SGHDT and CDR2 YYEEEE. The CDR3, as DNA: TGTGCCAGCAGCTTGTACAGCGGGAATGAGCAGTTCTTC. This sequence encodes CASSLYSGNEQFF.

The rearrangement links TRBV27 to TRBJ2-7; 9 bases line up with TRBD1. The CDR3 has 16 amino acids. J lost 0 bases, V lost 4 bases, and 7 bases had no gene match. Germline CDR1 reads MNHEY; CDR2 reads SMNVEV (reference sequence). In nucleotides, the CDR3 is TGTGCCAGCAGTTCACACCGGACAGGGGCCTCCTACGAGCAGTACTTC. It codes for CASSSHRTGASYEQYF.

This clonotype was seen a single time. J is TRBJ2-5 and V is TRBV24-1, with a weak D call TRBD2 (5 bases). This CDR3 has 15 amino acids. V was clipped by 3 bases and J by 5 bases, with 15 bases between them. CDR1 KGHDR and CDR2 SFDVKD come from the germline V gene. The CDR3 sequence: CATSDRWESKETQYF. CDR3 sequence (DNA): TGTGCCACCAGTGATCGATGGGAGAGTAAGGAGACCCAGTACTTC.

The chain has TRBV9 and TRBJ2-1, with 8 bases identical to TRBD2. This CDR3 has 15 residues. CDR1 and CDR2 (germline): SGDLS, YYNGEE. V lost 3 bases to trimming and J lost 6 bases; unmatched junction nucleotides: 8. For the CDR3, the DNA is TGTGCCAGCAGCGCCCCGGGACTAGGTTCCAATGAGCAGTTCTTC. This encodes CASSAPGLGSNEQFF. The whole variable domain, filled in from reference TRBV9 and TRBJ2-1, reads DSGVTQTPKHLITATGQRVTLRCSPRSGDLSVYWYQQSLDQGLQFLIQYYNGEERAKGNILERFSAQQFPDLHSELNLSSLELGDSALYFCASSAPGLGSNEQFFGPGTRLTVL.

The chain employs TRBV29-1 and TRBJ1-1, with 8 bases identical to TRBD1. CDR3 length equals 13 residues. Germline CDR1 SQVTM, CDR2 ANQGSEA. Trimming cost V 7 bases and J 4 bases; bases outside gene matches: 8. This chain's CDR3 is CSDIQGAGTEAFF. The CDR3 coding sequence is TGCAGCGATATTCAGGGGGCGGGCACTGAAGCTTTCTTT.

This chain uses TRBV5-6 with TRBJ1-5, with 7 bases aligning to TRBD1. Per germline, CDR1 SGHDT and CDR2 YYEEEE. The CDR3 runs to 12 residues. The V segment lost 4 bases and the J segment 5 bases; nucleotides outside the gene matches: 0. CDR3 protein: CASSQGDQPQHF. Here the CDR3 DNA reads TGTGCCAGCAGCCAGGGGGATCAGCCCCAGCATTTT.

The rearrangement joins TRBV25-1 to TRBJ2-2, with D unresolved. The CDR3 runs 13 residues. Germline values: CDR1 MGHDK, CDR2 SYGVNS. Trimming removed 0 bases at V and 6 bases at J, with 5 bases between. The CDR3 DNA sequence: TGTGCCAGCAGTGAATATGAAGCCGGGGAGCTGTTTTTT. Protein: CASSEYEAGELFF.

J is TRBJ2-3 and V is TRBV7-9, with D possibly TRBD2 on 5 matching bases. V gave up 2 bases and J gave up 2 bases, with 11 bases separating them. Germline values: CDR1 SEHNR, CDR2 FQNEAQ (reference sequence). The CDR3 is 15 amino acids. For the CDR3, the DNA is TGTGCCAGCAGCTTATACCTAGCCGACACAGATACGCAGTATTTT. The encoded protein is CASSLYLADTDTQYF.

This chain uses TRBV24-1 with TRBJ2-5, with D perhaps matching TRBD2 (6 bases). The CDR3 sequence is 16 residues long. Germline CDR1 is KGHDR and CDR2 is SFDVKD. The V gene lost 3 bases and the J gene lost 4 bases, with 17 bases spanning the gap. The CDR3 sequence is CATSDPRGNWGETQYF. CDR3 sequence (DNA): TGTGCCACCAGTGATCCTCGGGGGAATTGGGGAGAGACCCAGTACTTC.

The chain joins TRBV13 to TRBJ1-1; TRBD1 might be the D (5 bases). V was trimmed by 5 bases and J by 4 bases, leaving 14 bases between them. Germline V lookup: CDR1 PRHDT, CDR2 FYEKMQ (reference sequence). This CDR3 has 14 residues. The CDR3 bases are TGTGCCAGCAGCCTGGGGGTTCTGGGCACTGAAGCTTTCTTT. Protein sequence: CASSLGVLGTEAFF.

As concerns this clonotype: One junction end does not reproduce the germline sequence, and a read error may be involved. The V gene is TRBV7-9, the J gene TRBJ2-1, with D perhaps matching TRBD1 (6 bases). Germline assignment: CDR1 SEHNR and CDR2 FQNEAQ (reference sequence). This CDR3 has 15 residues. The DNA for the CDR3 is TGTGCCAGCAGCTTGGATCGTACATCGGGTGGGGGCGGTGGATTC. It specifies CASSLDRTSGGGGGF. Filled out from reference TRBV7-9 and TRBJ2-1, the complete variable domain reads DTGVSQNPRHKITKRGQNVTFRCDPISEHNRLYWYRQTLGQGPEFLTYFQNEAQLEKSRLLSDRFSAERPKGSFSTLEIQRTEQGDSAMYLCASSLDRTSGGGGGFGPGTRLTVL.

The chain employs TRBV13 and TRBJ2-4; D not certain. Trimming took off 2 bases at V and 0 bases at J, with 8 bases between the two ends. CDR1 is PRHDT and CDR2 is FYEKMQ in the germline V gene (reference sequence). CDR3 length: 15 residues. CDR3 loop: CASSLRQKAKNIQYF. CDR3 bases: TGTGCCAGCAGCTTAAGGCAGAAAGCCAAAAACATTCAGTACTTC.

The V gene is TRBV4-3, the J gene TRBJ2-2; D is uncertain. The CDR3 spans 15 residues. CDR1 LGHNA and CDR2 YSLEER come from the germline V gene. The V gene lost 0 bases and the J gene lost 3 bases, with 8 bases spanning the gap. The CDR3 loop reads CASSQERQDTGELFF. CDR3 sequence (DNA): TGCGCCAGCAGCCAAGAGCGGCAGGACACCGGGGAGCTGTTTTTT.